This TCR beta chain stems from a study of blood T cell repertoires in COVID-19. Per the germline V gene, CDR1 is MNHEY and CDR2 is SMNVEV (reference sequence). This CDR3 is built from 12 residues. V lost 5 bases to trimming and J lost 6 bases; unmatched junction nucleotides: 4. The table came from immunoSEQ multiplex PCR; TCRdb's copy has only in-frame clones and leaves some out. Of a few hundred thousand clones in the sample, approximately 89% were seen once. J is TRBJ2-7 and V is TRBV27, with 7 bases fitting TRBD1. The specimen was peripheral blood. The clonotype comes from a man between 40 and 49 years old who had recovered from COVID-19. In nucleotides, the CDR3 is TGTGCCAGCAGTATAACAGGGGTCGAGCAGTACTTC. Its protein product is CASSITGVEQYF.